What follows is one T cell receptor beta chain and its context. This specimen belongs to a study of blood T cell repertoires in COVID-19. Profiled with immunoSEQ multiplex PCR; TCRdb holds only in-frame clones, not every one. Of around 300,000 clones in the sample, approximately 91% were seen once. The CDR3 runs 13 residues. The germline V gene has CDR1 SGHVS and CDR2 FQNEAQ. V lost 5 bases, J lost 5 bases, and 10 bases lay in between. The TCR comes from a man aged 50-59 years with acute or convalescent COVID-19. V usage is TRBV7-8 and J usage is TRBJ1-5; D is unclear. The sequenced sample was peripheral blood. The CDR3 sequence is CASSPVPHQPQHF. The CDR3, as DNA: TGTGCCAGCAGCCCAGTACCCCATCAGCCCCAGCATTTT.